Presented here are 16 T cell receptor beta chains from one specimen sequenced in a study of blood T cell repertoires in COVID-19. Sequencing used immunoSEQ multiplex PCR; TCRdb keeps in-frame clones, though not all of them. This sample has around 360,000 clones, with about 90% found just once. Sequencing was performed on PBMCs or T cells enriched from blood (not recorded which). Receptors were obtained from a woman in her twenties or thirties who had recovered from COVID-19.

In its sample, this clone was seen a few times. In nucleotides, the CDR3 is TGTGCCAGCTCACCAGGGACAGGGGGCGCAAATAATGAAAAACTGTTTTTT. Translating it yields CASSPGTGGANNEKLFF. The rearrangement uses TRBV18 and TRBJ1-4; TRBD1 matches at 12 bases. V shed 2 bases and J 4 bases; nucleotides not matched to a gene: 5. Germline V gene data show CDR1 as KGHSH and CDR2 as LQKENI. The CDR3 totals 17 residues.

This clone has more than one count but fewer than ten. The V and J genes are TRBV9 and TRBJ1-1; perhaps TRBD1 as D (5 bases). CDR3 size: 14 residues. Germline CDR1 and CDR2: SGDLS and YYNGEE. The ends were cut back, 1 base at V and 8 bases at J, with 15 bases in the middle. The CDR3 region is CASSVSSTDREAFF. The CDR3 DNA reads TGTGCCAGCAGCGTATCTTCCACAGACAGAGAAGCTTTCTTT. The whole variable domain, filled in from reference TRBV9 and TRBJ1-1, reads DSGVTQTPKHLITATGQRVTLRCSPRSGDLSVYWYQQSLDQGLQFLIQYYNGEERAKGNILERFSAQQFPDLHSELNLSSLELGDSALYFCASSVSSTDREAFFGQGTRLTVV.

The gene calls are TRBV5-4 and TRBJ2-1, with D possibly matching TRBD1 (6 bases). This CDR3 comprises 16 residues. From germline, CDR1 is SGHNT and CDR2 YYREEE (reference sequence). V lost 3 bases to trimming and J lost 8 bases, with 21 bases between them. The CDR3: CASSSQSLGWGHEQFF. Here the CDR3 DNA reads TGTGCCAGCAGCTCGCAGTCGCTTGGGTGGGGGCATGAGCAGTTCTTC.

The rearrangement uses TRBV6-5 and TRBJ1-1, with 7 nucleotides matching TRBD1. V gave up 7 bases and J gave up 4 bases; unmatched junction bases: 9. This CDR3 spans 14 amino acids. Germline lookup yields CDR1 MNHEY and CDR2 SVGAGI. CDR3 in DNA: TGTGCCAGCACTTTAGGGGGCGCCGGCACTGAAGCTTTCTTT. It is translated as CASTLGGAGTEAFF.

The V call is TRBV27, the J call TRBJ2-6, with D unresolved. Germline values: CDR1 MNHEY, CDR2 SMNVEV (reference sequence). The CDR3 consists of 13 residues. V was pared by 6 bases and J by 1 base, with 4 bases between. The CDR3 nucleotides are TGTGCCAGCAGCCATTCTGGGGCCAACGTCCTGACTTTC. Encoded protein: CASSHSGANVLTF.

J is TRBJ2-3 and V is TRBV6-1, with 8 bases lining up with TRBD2. V lost 4 bases, J lost 5 bases, and 14 bases stayed unmatched. Germline V gives CDR1 MNHNS, CDR2 SASEGT. The CDR3 is 17 residues long. Here the CDR3 reads CASSVLGEGLGVDTQYF. The CDR3 DNA reads TGTGCCAGCAGTGTACTGGGGGAGGGACTAGGTGTAGATACGCAGTATTTT.

V gene TRBV7-9 combines with J gene TRBJ1-2; 8 bases fit TRBD1. The J segment lost 5 bases and the V segment lost 4 bases, leaving 6 bases of the junction unmatched. The CDR3 runs to 14 residues. The germline gives CDR1 SEHNR, CDR2 FQNEAQ (reference sequence). CDR3 DNA sequence: TGTGCCAGCAGCTCCCCGGGACAGGAATATGGCTACACCTTC. Protein sequence: CASSSPGQEYGYTF.

The chain is built from TRBV29-1 and TRBJ1-1; TRBD1 is a possible D gene (5 bases). Trimming shortened V by 8 bases and J by 1 base, and 11 bases separated the two germline ends. CDR1 is SQVTM and CDR2 is ANQGSEA in the germline V gene. CDR3 length: 12 amino acids. For the CDR3, the DNA is TGCAGCCTCCGGGGGGGGAACACTGAAGCTTTCTTT. This encodes CSLRGGNTEAFF. Combining the CDR3 with reference TRBV29-1 and TRBJ1-1 gives the whole variable domain SAVISQKPSRDICQRGTSLTIQCQVDSQVTMMFWYRQQPGQSLTLIATANQGSEATYESGFVIDKFPISRPNLTFSTLTVSNMSPEDSSIYLCSLRGGNTEAFFGQGTRLTVV.

This rearrangement joins TRBV10-2 to TRBJ1-1; no firm D call. The CDR3 length is 13 residues. Trimming took off 3 bases at V and 8 bases at J, with 13 bases between the two ends. Germline V gene lookup returns CDR1 WSHSY and CDR2 SAAADI. The DNA of the CDR3 is TGCGCCAGCAGTGAAGGTGGTGCCGGGGAAGCTTTCTTT. It is translated as CASSEGGAGEAFF.

The chain combines TRBV3-1 (or the pseudogene TRBV3-2) with TRBJ1-2; 7 positions agree with TRBD1. The length of the CDR3 is 16 residues. The V and J ends lost 2 bases and 8 bases, in that order; junction bases with no gene match: 14. Germline lookup yields CDR1 LGHDT and CDR2 YNNKEL (reference sequence). The CDR3 region has the DNA TGTGCCAGCAGCCAACTTGGGACAGAGGGCGTTGGGGGCTACACCTTC. It codes for CASSQLGTEGVGGYTF.

The chain has TRBV27 and TRBJ1-2; 10 bases match TRBD1. V was pared by 5 bases and J by 4 bases, with 7 bases of the junction left unmatched. Germline lookup yields CDR1 MNHEY and CDR2 SMNVEV (reference sequence). The CDR3 covers 15 residues. CDR3 residues: CASSLRDRGLYGYTF. CDR3 DNA sequence: TGTGCCAGCAGTCTCCGGGACAGGGGCCTCTATGGCTACACCTTC.

The J gene is TRBJ1-2, the V gene TRBV19; TRBD1 matches at 10 bases. The junction had 6 bases not matched to a gene; V was cut back by 6 bases and J by 2 bases. The germline gives CDR1 LNHDA, CDR2 SQIVND (reference sequence). The CDR3 contains 15 residues. CDR3 sequence (DNA): TGTGCCAGTAGAATGGAGACAGGGGGCAACTATGGCTACACCTTC. It codes for CASRMETGGNYGYTF.

The table lists this clone with a count of one. This chain joins TRBV5-5 and TRBJ1-2, with TRBD1 identical over 8 bases. The CDR3 has 14 residues. CDR1 is SGHKS, CDR2 YYEKEE, per germline (reference sequence). V lost 4 bases, J lost 4 bases, and 6 bases stayed unmatched. DNA of the CDR3: TGTGCCAGCAGCGCCGACAGGGGCTCCTATGGCTACACCTTC. Translated, it gives CASSADRGSYGYTF.

The chain combines TRBV20-1 with TRBJ2-1, with a weak D call TRBD2 (5 bases). The germline V and J ends were trimmed by 3 bases and 9 bases, with 18 bases remaining between them. The V gene's germline CDR1 is DFQATT and CDR2 SNEGSKA (reference sequence). The CDR3 is 14 residues long. This CDR3 is CSASRGGAEGEQFF. The CDR3, as DNA: TGCAGTGCTAGTCGCGGAGGCGCCGAGGGTGAGCAGTTCTTC.

J is TRBJ2-7 and V is TRBV28, with TRBD1 matching over 7 bases. Germline assignment: CDR1 MDHEN and CDR2 SYDVKM. Trimming took 3 bases from V and 2 from J; bases not matched to a gene: 7. The CDR3 runs to 15 residues. Written as DNA, the CDR3 is TGTGCCAGCAGTTTCCCCTACGGGACAGCCTACGAGCAGTACTTC. Translated, it gives CASSFPYGTAYEQYF.

The chain has TRBV6-5 and TRBJ1-6, with no clear D. This CDR3 comprises 15 residues. The V end was cut by 8 bases, the J end by 3 bases, with 14 bases between. Germline loops: CDR1 MNHEY, CDR2 SVGAGI. The DNA of the CDR3 is TGTGCCAGCTTTAGGACGGGAAACTATAATTCACCCCTCCACTTT. It translates to CASFRTGNYNSPLHF.